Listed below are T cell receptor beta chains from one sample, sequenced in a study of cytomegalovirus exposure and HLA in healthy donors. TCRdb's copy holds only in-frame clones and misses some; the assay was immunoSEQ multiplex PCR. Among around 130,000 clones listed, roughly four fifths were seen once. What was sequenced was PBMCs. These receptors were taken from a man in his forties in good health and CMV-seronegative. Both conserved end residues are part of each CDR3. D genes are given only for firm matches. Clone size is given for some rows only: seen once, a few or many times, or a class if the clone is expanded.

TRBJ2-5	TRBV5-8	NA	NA	TGTGCCAGCAGCTCCTTAACCCAGTACTTC	CASSSLTQYF
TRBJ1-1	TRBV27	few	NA	TGTGCCAGCAGCCTAAGGGGTATGACTGAAGCTTTCTTT	CASSLRGMTEAFF
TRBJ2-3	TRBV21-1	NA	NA	TGTGCCAGCAGCTCCCCGGGACTAGCGGGGGAGAAGAGGGATACGCAGTATTTT	CASSSPGLAGEKRDTQYF
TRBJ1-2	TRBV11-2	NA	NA	TGTGCCAGCAGCTATCGAAAACAGGAATCCAACTATGGCTACACCTTC	CASSYRKQESNYGYTF
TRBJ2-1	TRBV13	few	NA	TGTGCCAGCAGCTCGTCGAACTTGGGCAACAATGAGCAGTTCTTC	CASSSSNLGNNEQFF
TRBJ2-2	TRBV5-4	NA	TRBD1	TGTGCCAGCAGCTTGCCGGGCAGGGGGCGGAGGAACACCGGGGAGCTGTTTTTT	CASSLPGRGRRNTGELFF
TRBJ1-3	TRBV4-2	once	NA	TGTGCCAGCAGCCAAAGGGGCGGTAAGGCCCAGAGCTCTGGAAACACCATATATTTT	CASSQRGGKAQSSGNTIYF
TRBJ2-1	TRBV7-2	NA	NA	TGTGCCAGCAGCTTCTTCCAACTACAGGGCAATGAGCAGTTCTTC	CASSFFQLQGNEQFF
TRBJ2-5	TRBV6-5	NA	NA	TGTGCCAGCAGTTACTCCCCAACTCAAGAGACCCAGTACTTC	CASSYSPTQETQYF
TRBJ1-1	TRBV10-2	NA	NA	TGCGCCAGCAGTCACGACAGGCGGAGTGAAGCTTTCTTT	CASSHDRRSEAFF
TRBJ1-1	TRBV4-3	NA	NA	TGCGCCAGCAGTCGATTTGGGGCGGACACTGAAGCTTTCTTT	CASSRFGADTEAFF
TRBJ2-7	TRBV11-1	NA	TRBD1	TGTGCCAGCAGCTTGGACAGGGTCGACGAGCAGTACTTC	CASSLDRVDEQYF
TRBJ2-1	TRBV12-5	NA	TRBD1	TGTGCTAGTGGGGGGACAGGGGCCAGCTCCTACAATGAGCAGTTCTTC	CASGGTGASSYNEQFF
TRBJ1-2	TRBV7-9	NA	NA	TGTGCCAGCTCCCTTTCGGCAGACACTGGCTATGGCTACACCTTC	CASSLSADTGYGYTF
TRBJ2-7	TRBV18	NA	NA	TGTGCCAGCTCTCTTGGGGGCGCTGACTTCTACGAGCAGTACTTC	CASSLGGADFYEQYF
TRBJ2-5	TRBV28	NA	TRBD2	TGTGCCAGCAGTTCCACTAGCGGGAGGGCCCAAGAGACCCAGTACTTC	CASSSTSGRAQETQYF
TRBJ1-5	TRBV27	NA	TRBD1	TGTGCCAGCAGGGTTCCTTACACAGGGGCCCAGCATTTT	CASRVPYTGAQHF
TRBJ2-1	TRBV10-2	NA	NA	TGCGCCAGCAGTGATAAAACAGCCTACAATGAGCAGTTCTTC	CASSDKTAYNEQFF
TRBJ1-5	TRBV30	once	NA	TGTGCCTGGAGTGTACCACCGGGTTTTCAGCCCCAGCATTTT	CAWSVPPGFQPQHF
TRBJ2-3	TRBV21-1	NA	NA	TGTGCCAGCAGCATCCGACAGGGCACAGATACGCAGTATTTT	CASSIRQGTDTQYF
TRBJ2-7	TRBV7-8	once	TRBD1	TGTGCCAGCAGCATCGCCGGGACAGGGGGCATCGACGAGCAGTACTTC	CASSIAGTGGIDEQYF
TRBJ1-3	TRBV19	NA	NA	TGTGCCAGTCGCGACAGAGCTGGAAACACCATATATTTT	CASRDRAGNTIYF
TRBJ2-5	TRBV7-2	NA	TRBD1	TGTGCCAGCAGCGAGCGGGACAGGGGAGAGACCCAGTACTTC	CASSERDRGETQYF
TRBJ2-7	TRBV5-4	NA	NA	TGTGCCAGCAGCTTGGACACCGGGGACTCCTACGAGCAGTACTTC	CASSLDTGDSYEQYF
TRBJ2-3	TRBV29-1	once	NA	TGCAGCGTTCTACAGAGTCCATCCCAGAGCACAGATACGCAGTATTTT	CSVLQSPSQSTDTQYF